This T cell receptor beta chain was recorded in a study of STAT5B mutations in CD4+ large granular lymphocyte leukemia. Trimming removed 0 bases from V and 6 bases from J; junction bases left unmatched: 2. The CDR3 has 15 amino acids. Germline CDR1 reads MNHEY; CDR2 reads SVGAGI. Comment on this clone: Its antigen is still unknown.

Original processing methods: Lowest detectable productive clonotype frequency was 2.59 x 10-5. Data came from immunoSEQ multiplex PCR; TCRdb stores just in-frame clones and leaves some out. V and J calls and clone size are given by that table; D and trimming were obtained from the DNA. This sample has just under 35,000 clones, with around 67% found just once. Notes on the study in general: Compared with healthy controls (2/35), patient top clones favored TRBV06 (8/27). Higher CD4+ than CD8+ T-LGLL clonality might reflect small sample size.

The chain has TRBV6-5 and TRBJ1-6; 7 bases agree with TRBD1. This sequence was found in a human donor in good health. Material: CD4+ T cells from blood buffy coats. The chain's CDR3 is CASSYSGTVNSPLHF. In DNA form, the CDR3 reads TGTGCCAGCAGTTACTCGGGGACAGTTAATTCACCCCTCCACTTT.